Listed here is a single TCR beta chain. The data originate from a study of cytomegalovirus exposure and HLA in healthy donors. 13 Jbeta primers and 60 Vbeta primers were used for the PCR. Produced via immunoSEQ multiplex PCR; TCRdb's table is partial and in-frame only. The sample lists fewer than 150,000 clones; around 82% were seen once. V was clipped by 1 base and J by 0 bases, with 4 bases between them. This CDR3 comprises 13 residues. Germline assignment: CDR1 GTSNPN and CDR2 SVGIG (reference sequence). The clonotype originates from a woman under 40 in good health and CMV-seropositive. The sequenced sample consisted of PBMCs. The chain has TRBV30 and TRBJ1-3, with unresolved D. CDR3: CAWSANSGNTIYF. The CDR3 DNA sequence: TGTGCCTGGAGTGCCAACTCTGGAAACACCATATATTTT.